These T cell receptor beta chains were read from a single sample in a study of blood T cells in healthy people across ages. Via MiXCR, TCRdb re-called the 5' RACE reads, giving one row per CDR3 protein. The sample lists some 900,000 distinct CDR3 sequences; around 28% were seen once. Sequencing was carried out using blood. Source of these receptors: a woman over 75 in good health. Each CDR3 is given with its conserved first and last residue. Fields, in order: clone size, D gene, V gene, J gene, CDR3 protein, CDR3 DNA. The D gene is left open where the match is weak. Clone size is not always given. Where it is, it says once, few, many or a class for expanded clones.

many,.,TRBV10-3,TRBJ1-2,CAISEGPGNYGYTF,TGTGCCATCAGTGAAGGACCAGGGAACTATGGCTACACCTTC
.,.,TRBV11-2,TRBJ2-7,CASGPPLGALTAEQYF,TGTGCCAGCGGCCCCCCTTTGGGGGCTTTAACAGCTGAGCAGTACTTC
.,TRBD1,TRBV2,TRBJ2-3,CASNQQGNTDTQYF,TGTGCCAGCAACCAACAGGGGAACACAGATACGCAGTATTTT
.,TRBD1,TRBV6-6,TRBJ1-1,CASSYSNTGAFTEAFF,TGTGCCAGCAGTTACTCGAACACAGGGGCGTTCACTGAAGCTTTCTTT
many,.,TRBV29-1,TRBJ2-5,CSAAGETQYF,TGCAGCGCTGCCGGCGAGACCCAGTACTTC
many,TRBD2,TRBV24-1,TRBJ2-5,CATGEGQETQYF,TGTGCCACCGGGGAGGGGCAAGAGACCCAGTACTTC
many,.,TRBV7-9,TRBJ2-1,CASSLRGVPKQFF,TGTGCCAGCAGCTTACGTGGGGTCCCTAAGCAGTTCTTC
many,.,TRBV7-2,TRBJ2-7,CASSLSGGTANYEQYF,TGTGCCAGCAGCCTTAGTGGGGGGACAGCAAACTACGAGCAGTACTTC
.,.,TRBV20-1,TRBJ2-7,CSASRPSSSSYEQYF,TGCAGTGCTTCTCGACCCTCGTCCAGCTCCTACGAGCAGTACTTC
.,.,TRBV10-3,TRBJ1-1,CATGGDRMNTEAFF,TGTGCGACGGGAGGGGATAGAATGAACACTGAAGCTTTCTTT
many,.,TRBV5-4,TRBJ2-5,CASSLEVGQRETQYF,TGTGCCAGCAGCTTGGAGGTCGGGCAGAGAGAGACCCAGTACTTC
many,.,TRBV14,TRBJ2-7,CASSHDPPYEQYF,TGTGCCAGCAGCCACGACCCCCCCTACGAGCAGTACTTC
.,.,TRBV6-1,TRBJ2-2,CANKVETTNTGELFF,TGTGCCAACAAAGTCGAGACAACGAACACCGGGGAGCTGTTTTTT
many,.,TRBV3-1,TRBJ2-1,CASSQDWTAWGQFF,TGTGCCAGCAGCCAAGATTGGACGGCTTGGGGGCAGTTCTTC
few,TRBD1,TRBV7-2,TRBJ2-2,CASSLVTGGPGELFF,TGTGCCAGCAGCTTAGTGACAGGGGGTCCCGGGGAGCTGTTTTTT
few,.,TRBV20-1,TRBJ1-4,CSALLRTDHEKLFF,TGCAGTGCTCTGTTAAGGACGGACCATGAAAAACTGTTTTTT
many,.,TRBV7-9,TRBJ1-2,CASSSTKAWEGSYGYTF,TGTGCCAGCAGTTCAACGAAGGCCTGGGAGGGCTCCTATGGCTACACCTTC
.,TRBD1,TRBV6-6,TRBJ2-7,CASSSPGQGACEQYF,TGTGCCAGCAGTTCCCCGGGACAGGGGGCATGCGAGCAGTACTTC
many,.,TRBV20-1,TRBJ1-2,CSAGGQGSTGYTF,TGCAGTGCCGGGGGGCAGGGTAGTACTGGCTACACCTTC
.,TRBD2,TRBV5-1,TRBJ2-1,CASSFSSGEYNEQFF,TGCGCCAGCAGCTTCTCTAGCGGGGAATACAATGAGCAGTTCTTC
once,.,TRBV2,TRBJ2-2,CASSARGRSRVTGELFF,TGTGCCAGCAGTGCCAGGGGCCGGTCCCGAGTCACCGGGGAGCTGTTTTTT
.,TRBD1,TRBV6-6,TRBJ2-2,CASRPGQGNTGERFF,TGTGCCAGCAGGCCGGGACAGGGGAACACCGGGGAGCGGTTTTTT
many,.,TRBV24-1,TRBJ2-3,CATKKTGETDTQYF,TGTGCCACCAAGAAAACGGGGGAAACAGATACGCAGTATTTT
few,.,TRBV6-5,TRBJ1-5,CASSYSWQGNQPQHF,TGTGCCAGCAGTTACTCTTGGCAGGGCAATCAGCCCCAGCATTTT
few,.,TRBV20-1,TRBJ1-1,CSAPAFAANTEAFF,TGCAGTGCTCCGGCCTTTGCGGCGAACACTGAAGCTTTCTTT
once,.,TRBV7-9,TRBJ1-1,CASSLGNGMRVTEAFF,TGTGCCAGCAGCTTAGGAAATGGGATGAGGGTCACTGAAGCTTTCTTT
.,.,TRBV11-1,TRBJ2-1,CASNALRSSYNEQFF,TGTGCCAGCAACGCCCTGAGGAGCTCCTACAATGAGCAGTTCTTC
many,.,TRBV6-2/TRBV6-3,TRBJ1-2,CASRRDANYGYTF,TGTGCCAGTAGGAGGGATGCTAACTATGGCTACACCTTC
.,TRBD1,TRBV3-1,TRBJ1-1,CASSQGGTGVLSGTEAFF,TGTGCCAGCAGCCAAGGGGGGACAGGAGTCCTATCTGGGACTGAAGCTTTCTTT
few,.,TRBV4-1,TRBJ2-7,CASSQMRGAYEQYF,TGCGCCAGCAGCCAAATGAGAGGGGCTTACGAGCAGTACTTC
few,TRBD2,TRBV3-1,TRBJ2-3,CASRLSGASTDTQYF,TGTGCCAGCAGGCTTAGCGGGGCGTCCACAGATACGCAGTATTTT
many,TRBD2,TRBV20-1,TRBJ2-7,CSARPQRGASYEQYF,TGCAGTGCTAGACCCCAGCGGGGGGCCTCCTACGAGCAGTACTTC
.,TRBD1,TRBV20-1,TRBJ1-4,CSASGQGATTNEKLFF,TGCAGTGCTTCTGGACAGGGGGCGACAACTAATGAAAAACTGTTTTTT
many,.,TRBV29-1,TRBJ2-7,CSVGDVEQYF,TGCAGCGTCGGGGACGTCGAGCAGTACTTC
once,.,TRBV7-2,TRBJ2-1,CASARLELKNEQFF,TGTGCCAGCGCCCGCCTAGAGTTAAAAAATGAGCAGTTCTTC
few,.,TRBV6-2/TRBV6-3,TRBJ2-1,CASSYGHQETQFF,TGTGCCAGCAGTTACGGTCACCAAGAGACCCAGTTCTTC
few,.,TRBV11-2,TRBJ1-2,CASSLSAGPGYGYTF,TGTGCCAGCAGCTTATCGGCAGGCCCAGGCTATGGCTACACCTTC
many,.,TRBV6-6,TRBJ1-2,CASTYRDGSYGYTF,TGTGCCAGCACCTACAGGGATGGGAGTTATGGCTACACCTTC
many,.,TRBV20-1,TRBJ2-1,CSSGGGDGSYNEQFF,TGCAGTTCCGGAGGGGGGGACGGTTCCTACAATGAGCAGTTCTTC